These 6 T cell receptor beta chains were sequenced from one sample in a study of CD8 T cells in Susac syndrome. RNA was extracted with the RNeasy kit, and a quantity of roughly 0.45 to 1 ug was reverse transcribed using random hexamers. TCRdb reprocessed the immunoSEQ multiplex PCR reads with MiXCR, giving one entry per CDR3 protein. Here the sample spans about 210,000 distinct CDR3 sequences, 95% being singletons. The sample comprised CD4+ T cells from PBMCs. Receptor source: a human donor with multiple sclerosis.

The V gene is TRBV20-1, the J gene TRBJ2-2; D gene ambiguous. The CDR3 extends over 17 amino acids. Germline lookup yields CDR1 DFQATT and CDR2 SNEGSKA (reference sequence). Trimming removed 3 bases at V and 2 bases at J, with 19 bases between. CDR3 nucleotide sequence: TGCAGTGCTAGTTCCCCCTTTCTTGGCGCCAACACCGGGGAGCTGTTTTTT. This codes for CSASSPFLGANTGELFF.

The chain combines TRBV25-1 with TRBJ1-6; 7 bases map to TRBD1. J lost 11 bases, V lost 1 base, and 5 bases had no gene match. The V gene's germline CDR1 is MGHDK and CDR2 SYGVNS. This CDR3 spans 14 amino acids. CDR3 region: CASSELVRGTPLHF. CDR3 in DNA: TGTGCCAGCAGTGAATTGGTCAGGGGGACACCCCTCCACTTT.

This chain links TRBV24-1 with TRBJ1-2; D gene ambiguous. CDR1 KGHDR and CDR2 SFDVKD come from the germline V gene. Trimming took off 5 bases at V and 1 base at J, with 7 bases between the two ends. There are 13 residues in the CDR3. The CDR3 DNA is TGTGCCACCAGTGTTGGCATTAACTATGGCTACACCTTC. Its translation: CATSVGINYGYTF.

The chain joins TRBV7-9 to TRBJ1-2; D uncertain. The CDR3 covers 15 residues. The V end lost 4 bases, the J end lost 7 bases, and 19 bases lay between the germline ends. Germline CDR1 reads SEHNR; CDR2 reads FQNEAQ (reference sequence). The CDR3 is CASSSPNWEPRGYTF. The DNA of the CDR3 is TGTGCCAGCAGCTCCCCCAACTGGGAGCCGCGTGGCTACACCTTC.

The chain couples TRBV30 to TRBJ2-1; D might be TRBD2 (5 bases). The V end lost 4 bases, the J end lost 8 bases, and 12 bases lay between the germline ends. The CDR3 totals 12 residues. Germline lookup yields CDR1 GTSNPN and CDR2 SVGIG (reference sequence). CDR3 sequence reads: CAWTSLGDEQFF. CDR3 in DNA: TGTGCCTGGACTAGTCTCGGGGATGAGCAGTTCTTC.

The rearrangement links TRBV30 to TRBJ1-1; the D is unclear. This CDR3 has 12 amino acids. Germline-derived CDR1 and CDR2 are GTSNPN and SVGIG (reference sequence). The V and J ends lost 3 bases and 8 bases respectively, with 13 bases between them. CDR3 in DNA: TGTGCCTGGAGCCCAAGGAGGTCCGAAGCTTTCTTT. This codes for CAWSPRRSEAFF.